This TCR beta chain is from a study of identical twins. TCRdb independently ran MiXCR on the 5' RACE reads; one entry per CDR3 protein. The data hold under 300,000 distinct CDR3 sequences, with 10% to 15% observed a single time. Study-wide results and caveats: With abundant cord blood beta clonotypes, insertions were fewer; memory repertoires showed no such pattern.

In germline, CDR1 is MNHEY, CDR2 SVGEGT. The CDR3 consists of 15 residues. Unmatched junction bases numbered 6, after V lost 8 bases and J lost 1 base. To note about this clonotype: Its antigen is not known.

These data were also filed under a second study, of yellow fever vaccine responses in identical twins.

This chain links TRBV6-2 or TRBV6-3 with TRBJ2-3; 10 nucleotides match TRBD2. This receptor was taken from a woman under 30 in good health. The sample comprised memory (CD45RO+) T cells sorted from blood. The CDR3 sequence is CASQLAGGRTDTQYF. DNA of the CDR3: TGTGCCAGCCAATTAGCGGGAGGCCGCACAGATACGCAGTATTTT.